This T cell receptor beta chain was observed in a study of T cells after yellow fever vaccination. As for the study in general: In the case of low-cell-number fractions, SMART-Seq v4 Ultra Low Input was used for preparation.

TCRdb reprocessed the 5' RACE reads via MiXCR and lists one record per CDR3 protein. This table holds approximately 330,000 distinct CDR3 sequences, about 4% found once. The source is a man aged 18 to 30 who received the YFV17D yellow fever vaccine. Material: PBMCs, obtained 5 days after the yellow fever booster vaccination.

The CDR3 here is CASSLPVGGRGLNTEAFF. The CDR3 bases are TGCGCCAGCAGCTTGCCGGTGGGGGGCCGGGGGTTGAACACTGAAGCTTTCTTT. The chain has TRBV5-1 and TRBJ1-1; D possibly corresponds to TRBD1 (6 bases). Germline loops: CDR1 SGHRS, CDR2 YFSETQ. Trimming stripped 1 base from V and 0 bases from J, with 19 bases between. The CDR3 is 18 amino acids.